Below, 29 T cell receptor beta chains from the same sample are listed, as sequenced in a study of T cell changes during pregnancy in multiple sclerosis. Assay: immunoSEQ multiplex PCR; the TCRdb copy retains only in-frame clones and omits some. Of roughly 22,000 clones listed, roughly nine tenths were seen once; the top ten hold more than 0.5%. The source was CD4+ T cells from peripheral blood mononuclear cells, collected after pregnancy. The receptors derive from a female donor in good health, enrolled as a control in a pregnancy study.

V usage is TRBV6-6 and J usage is TRBJ1-2; 12 bases match TRBD1. Looked up from germline, CDR1 is MNHNY and CDR2 is SVGAGI (reference sequence). The CDR3 has 15 amino acids. The junction had 10 bases not matched to a gene; V was cut back by 6 bases and J by 8 bases. CDR3 DNA sequence: TGTGCCAGCAGATATCCGGGACAGGGGGCGGTAGGCTACACCTTC. It specifies CASRYPGQGAVGYTF.

In its sample, this clone was seen once. The rearrangement uses TRBV28 and TRBJ1-2, with a weak D call TRBD1 (6 bases). V was shortened by 6 bases and J by 7 bases, with 12 bases between the two germline ends. Germline CDR1 and CDR2: MDHEN and SYDVKM. The length of the CDR3 is 12 residues. CDR3 in DNA: TGTGCCAGCAGCACAGGGTCGGGTGGCTACACCTTC. It is translated as CASSTGSGGYTF.

CDR3 nucleotides: TGTGCCAGCAGCTGGGGACAGCTAACGGAGACCCAGTACTTC. Encoded protein: CASSWGQLTETQYF. The rearrangement uses TRBV5-6 and TRBJ2-5; 7 nucleotides match TRBD1. V lost 3 bases, J lost 5 bases, and 7 bases stayed unmatched. Germline-derived CDR1 and CDR2 are SGHDT and YYEEEE. This CDR3 contains 14 residues.

The chain carries TRBV9 and TRBJ2-1, with 11 bases matching TRBD2. Germline V lookup: CDR1 SGDLS, CDR2 YYNGEE. The CDR3 covers 16 residues. V was clipped by 0 bases and J by 5 bases; unmatched bases: 4. This CDR3 reads CASSVVPSGGHNEQFF. DNA for the CDR3: TGTGCCAGCAGCGTAGTTCCTAGCGGGGGGCACAATGAGCAGTTCTTC.

This clone was seen a single time. The chain couples TRBV7-2 to TRBJ2-3, with no clear D. From germline, CDR1 is SGHTA and CDR2 FQGNSA. The CDR3 loop spans 15 amino acids. Trimming left V 1 base short and J 2 bases short, with 10 bases between. The CDR3 DNA sequence: TGTGCCAGCAGCTTAGATCTCCAGTCCACAGATACGCAGTATTTT. As protein: CASSLDLQSTDTQYF.

In this sample, this clone turned up once. The chain combines TRBV29-1 with TRBJ2-1, with 14 bases lining up with TRBD2. The germline V gene encodes CDR1 SQVTM and CDR2 ANQGSEA. V shed 4 bases, J shed 10 bases, and the junction held 6 bases outside the gene matches. This CDR3 has 14 amino acids. The CDR3 nucleotides are TGCAGCGTTGGACTAGCGGGAGGGCCGCGGGAGCAGTTCTTC. Translated, it gives CSVGLAGGPREQFF.

The chain has TRBV4-2 and TRBJ2-7; D is perhaps TRBD1 (5 bases). CDR1 LGHNA and CDR2 YNFKEQ come from the germline V gene. Between the trimmed V and J ends, which lost 0 bases and 7 bases, there was a span of 22 bases. This CDR3 is 17 amino acids long. The CDR3 bases are TGTGCCAGCAGCCAAGAAGGTGAGGCAGGGCCAAGGCGGGAGCAGTACTTC. This translates into CASSQEGEAGPRREQYF.

The rearrangement uses TRBV19 and TRBJ2-5, with D unresolved. The CDR3 sequence is 12 residues long. V was clipped by 5 bases and J by 5 bases, with 9 bases between them. Germline V CDR1 and CDR2: LNHDA, SQIVND (reference sequence). The CDR3 DNA reads as TGTGCCAGTAGTCCAAGCTCGGAGACCCAGTACTTC. It codes for CASSPSSETQYF.

The chain recombines TRBV11-2 with TRBJ2-7, with 11 bases fitting TRBD2. Germline CDR1 reads SGHAT; CDR2 reads FQNNGV. There are 17 residues in the CDR3. Trimming took 1 base from V and 4 from J; bases not matched to a gene: 9. This chain's CDR3 is CASSLGELAGVPYEQYF. The CDR3 bases are TGTGCCAGCAGCTTAGGGGAACTAGCGGGGGTTCCTTACGAGCAGTACTTC.

This clone was recorded only once. The chain combines TRBV7-9 with TRBJ2-1; TRBD2 matches at 8 bases. Germline V gene data show CDR1 as SEHNR and CDR2 as FQNEAQ (reference sequence). Losses at the gene ends were 5 bases for V and 3 bases for J; bases not matched to a gene: 9. The CDR3 runs to 16 residues. CDR3 in amino acids: CASSIPRGAGYNEQFF. Here the CDR3 DNA reads TGTGCCAGCAGCATCCCGCGGGGGGCGGGCTACAATGAGCAGTTCTTC.

The gene calls are TRBV28 and TRBJ1-4; D remains ambiguous. V lost 7 bases to trimming and J lost 5 bases, with 11 bases between them. The CDR3 consists of 13 residues. In germline, CDR1 is MDHEN, CDR2 SYDVKM. Here the CDR3 reads CASNSGVNEKLFF. The DNA for the CDR3 is TGTGCCAGCAATAGCGGGGTCAATGAAAAACTGTTTTTT.

The chain carries TRBV7-9 and TRBJ1-2; maybe TRBD1 (6 bases). This CDR3 has 13 amino acids. CDR1 SEHNR and CDR2 FQNEAQ come from the germline V gene (reference sequence). The ends were cut back, 1 base at V and 8 bases at J, with 11 bases in the middle. CDR3 protein: CASSLGGQGGYTF. CDR3 coding DNA: TGTGCCAGCAGCTTAGGCGGCCAGGGGGGCTACACCTTC. Full variable domain (missing parts from reference TRBV7-9 and TRBJ1-2): DTGVSQNPRHKITKRGQNVTFRCDPISEHNRLYWYRQTLGQGPEFLTYFQNEAQLEKSRLLSDRFSAERPKGSFSTLEIQRTEQGDSAMYLCASSLGGQGGYTFGSGTRLTVV.

This chain links TRBV7-9 with TRBJ2-1; weak D call: TRBD2 (5 bases). The V gene lost 1 base and the J gene lost 4 bases, with 11 bases spanning the gap. CDR3 length: 15 residues. CDR1 is SEHNR, CDR2 FQNEAQ, per germline (reference sequence). CDR3 in amino acids: CASSLGTGKYNEQFF. CDR3 DNA: TGTGCCAGCAGCTTAGGGACCGGGAAATACAATGAGCAGTTCTTC. The full variable domain, with the rest looked up from reference TRBV7-9 and TRBJ2-1, is DTGVSQNPRHKITKRGQNVTFRCDPISEHNRLYWYRQTLGQGPEFLTYFQNEAQLEKSRLLSDRFSAERPKGSFSTLEIQRTEQGDSAMYLCASSLGTGKYNEQFFGPGTRLTVL.

This chain joins TRBV4-1 and TRBJ2-1; TRBD2 might be the D (6 bases). V lost 0 bases to trimming and J lost 7 bases, with 10 bases between them. The CDR3 runs to 14 residues. CDR1 is MGHRA and CDR2 is YSYEKL in the germline V gene. CDR3 in amino acids: CASSQDLGGNEQFF. As DNA, the CDR3 is TGCGCCAGCAGCCAAGATTTGGGGGGAAATGAGCAGTTCTTC.

The chain employs TRBV11-2 and TRBJ1-3, with D possibly matching TRBD1 (5 bases). Germline CDR1 SGHAT, CDR2 FQNNGV. Trimming removed 6 bases at V and 8 bases at J, with 11 bases between. The CDR3 length is 12 residues. CDR3 nucleotides: TGTGCCAGCAGTCCCTTCAGGGACACCATATATTTT. Its protein is CASSPFRDTIYF.

The rearrangement uses TRBV7-3 and TRBJ2-2; tentative D call: TRBD1 (6 bases). With 5 bases removed from V and 0 bases from J, the gap between germline ends came to 13 bases. CDR3 length: 16 amino acids. Germline CDR1 is SGHTA and CDR2 is FQGTGA. The CDR3 nucleotides read TGTGCCAGCAGCCCCCAGGGGCGTCCGAACACCGGGGAGCTGTTTTTT. It translates to CASSPQGRPNTGELFF.

The chain has TRBV6-1 and TRBJ1-2; 9 bases agree with TRBD1. Germline V gene lookup returns CDR1 MNHNS and CDR2 SASEGT. V lost 6 bases and J lost 8; bases outside the gene matches: 13. The CDR3 has 15 residues. CDR3 sequence reads: CASRALGQGRYGYTF. The CDR3 nucleotides read TGTGCCAGCAGAGCCTTGGGACAGGGAAGATACGGCTACACCTTC.

The rearrangement links TRBV18 to TRBJ2-3; no definite D call. CDR1 and CDR2 from the germline V gene are KGHSH and LQKENI. The V gene lost 5 bases and the J gene lost 4 bases, with 13 bases spanning the gap. The CDR3 is made up of 14 amino acids. CDR3 nucleotide sequence: TGTGCCAGCTCATCAATTCGGAGTGCAGATACGCAGTATTTT. This codes for CASSSIRSADTQYF.

This clone was counted a single time. This chain joins TRBV10-3 and TRBJ2-1; the match to TRBD2 covers 10 bases. Trimming removed 1 base from V and 3 bases from J; junction bases left unmatched: 6. CDR3 length: 17 residues. Germline V gene lookup returns CDR1 ENHRY and CDR2 SYGVKD. The DNA of the CDR3 is TGTGCCATCAGTGAGTTCCTCCTAGCGGGGGACTACAATGAGCAGTTCTTC. As protein: CAISEFLLAGDYNEQFF.

The chain joins TRBV19 to TRBJ2-3; D remains unclear. The CDR3 consists of 13 residues. Trimming took off 6 bases at V and 2 bases at J, with 9 bases between the two ends. CDR1 and CDR2 from the germline V gene are LNHDA and SQIVND (reference sequence). Here the CDR3 reads CASSKKNTDTQYF. In nucleotides, the CDR3 is TGTGCCAGTAGCAAAAAAAACACAGATACGCAGTATTTT. The variable domain in full, completed from reference TRBV19 and TRBJ2-3, reads DGGITQSPKYLFRKEGQNVTLSCEQNLNHDAMYWYRQDPGQGLRLIYYSQIVNDFQKGDIAEGYSVSREKKESFPLTVTSAQKNPTAFYLCASSKKNTDTQYFGPGTRLTVL.

V gene TRBV7-2 combines with J gene TRBJ2-7; TRBD1 matches at 7 bases. CDR3 length: 14 amino acids. V gave up 5 bases and J gave up 0 bases; unmatched junction bases: 4. The germline gives CDR1 SGHTA, CDR2 FQGNSA. CDR3 coding DNA: TGTGCCAGCAGCCCCAGACAGGGCTCCTACGAGCAGTACTTC. It specifies CASSPRQGSYEQYF.

CDR3 in DNA: TGTGCCAGCAGCCTACCCGGGACTAGCGGGGGGCGCGACACAGATACGCAGTATTTT. Translated: CASSLPGTSGGRDTDTQYF. The V call is TRBV7-3, the J call TRBJ2-3; the match to TRBD2 covers 15 bases. V lost 5 bases to trimming and J lost 2 bases; unmatched junction nucleotides: 11. The germline CDR1 and CDR2 sequences are SGHTA and FQGTGA. CDR3 length: 19 amino acids.

The CDR3 reads CSFSLGPQETQYF. CDR3 bases: TGCAGCTTCTCCTTGGGGCCACAAGAGACCCAGTACTTC. V usage is TRBV29-1 and J usage is TRBJ2-5, with D tentatively TRBD1 (5 bases). V was trimmed by 8 bases and J by 2 bases, leaving 15 bases between them. Germline CDR1 is SQVTM and CDR2 is ANQGSEA. This CDR3 spans 13 amino acids.

V and J are TRBV5-1 and TRBJ1-1; 8 bases fit TRBD1. Germline V lookup: CDR1 SGHRS, CDR2 YFSETQ. CDR3 length equals 15 residues. Trimming removed 5 bases from V and 5 bases from J; junction bases left unmatched: 11. The CDR3 reads CASRVETGVGTEAFF. CDR3 DNA: TGCGCCAGCAGGGTTGAGACAGGGGTTGGGACTGAAGCTTTCTTT.

The chain couples TRBV5-6 to TRBJ1-2, with D tentatively TRBD1 (5 bases). From germline, CDR1 is SGHDT and CDR2 YYEEEE. This CDR3 is built from 16 residues. Trimming removed 0 bases at V and 4 bases at J, with 16 bases between. CDR3 protein: CASSLESRAVRYGYTF. The CDR3 nucleotides read TGTGCCAGCAGCTTGGAAAGCAGGGCAGTTCGCTATGGCTACACCTTC.

The chain is built from TRBV14 and TRBJ2-5, with D perhaps TRBD1 (6 bases). The germline V gene has CDR1 SGHDN and CDR2 FVKESK. This CDR3 has 13 amino acids. Between the trimmed V and J ends, which lost 1 base and 9 bases, there was a span of 12 bases. DNA for the CDR3: TGTGCCAGCAGCCAAGCCCCTACAGGGCCCCAGTACTTC. The encoded protein is CASSQAPTGPQYF.

This clone was detected a few times. The chain uses TRBV19 and TRBJ2-3; TRBD2 matches 9 bases. The CDR3 consists of 15 residues. Germline-derived CDR1 and CDR2 are LNHDA and SQIVND (reference sequence). V lost 10 bases to trimming and J lost 5 bases; unmatched junction nucleotides: 13. The CDR3 region has the DNA TGTGCCACTAGGGGGGTGAGCGGGAGGATAGATACGCAGTATTTT. It translates to CATRGVSGRIDTQYF.

The V call is TRBV19, the J call TRBJ1-1, with 7 bases identical to TRBD1. The germline V gene encodes CDR1 LNHDA and CDR2 SQIVND (reference sequence). The CDR3 contains 16 residues. With V trimmed by 6 bases and J by 4 bases, 14 bases remained unmatched. The CDR3 DNA reads as TGTGCCAGTAGCCAGGGAACAGGGGTGAGTTCCACTGAAGCTTTCTTT. It specifies CASSQGTGVSSTEAFF. The full variable domain, with the rest looked up from reference TRBV19 and TRBJ1-1, is DGGITQSPKYLFRKEGQNVTLSCEQNLNHDAMYWYRQDPGQGLRLIYYSQIVNDFQKGDIAEGYSVSREKKESFPLTVTSAQKNPTAFYLCASSQGTGVSSTEAFFGQGTRLTVV.

The rearrangement joins TRBV7-3 to TRBJ2-5, with unresolved D. Trimming removed 5 bases from V and 5 bases from J, with 12 bases in between. The CDR3 extends over 13 amino acids. Germline-derived CDR1 and CDR2 are SGHTA and FQGTGA. CDR3 protein: CASSPQRGETQYF. The CDR3 DNA is TGTGCCAGCAGCCCCCAACGAGGCGAGACCCAGTACTTC.